This TCR beta chain was documented in a study of blood T cell repertoires in COVID-19. Study context: Sources were T cells, B-cell-depleted T cells, or PBMCs; the material itself was cDNA or gDNA.

Membership in each cohort depended on participant-reported clinical history. Assay used: immunoSEQ multiplex PCR; TCRdb lists only in-frame clones, some missing. The profile shows about 340,000 clones, just over 85% of them singletons. Sequenced: PBMCs or T cells enriched from blood (not recorded which). The TCR originated in a woman between 40 and 55 years old with acute COVID-19.

The CDR3 DNA sequence: TGTGCCAGCAGCGCACAGGGGGGTAAGGCCGGGGAGCTGTTTTTT. Protein product: CASSAQGGKAGELFF. The V and J genes are TRBV9 and TRBJ2-2, with TRBD1 matching over 8 bases. V trimming: 3 bases; J trimming: 6 bases; junction bases outside the gene matches: 7. CDR1 and CDR2 from the germline V gene are SGDLS and YYNGEE. This CDR3 is built from 15 residues.